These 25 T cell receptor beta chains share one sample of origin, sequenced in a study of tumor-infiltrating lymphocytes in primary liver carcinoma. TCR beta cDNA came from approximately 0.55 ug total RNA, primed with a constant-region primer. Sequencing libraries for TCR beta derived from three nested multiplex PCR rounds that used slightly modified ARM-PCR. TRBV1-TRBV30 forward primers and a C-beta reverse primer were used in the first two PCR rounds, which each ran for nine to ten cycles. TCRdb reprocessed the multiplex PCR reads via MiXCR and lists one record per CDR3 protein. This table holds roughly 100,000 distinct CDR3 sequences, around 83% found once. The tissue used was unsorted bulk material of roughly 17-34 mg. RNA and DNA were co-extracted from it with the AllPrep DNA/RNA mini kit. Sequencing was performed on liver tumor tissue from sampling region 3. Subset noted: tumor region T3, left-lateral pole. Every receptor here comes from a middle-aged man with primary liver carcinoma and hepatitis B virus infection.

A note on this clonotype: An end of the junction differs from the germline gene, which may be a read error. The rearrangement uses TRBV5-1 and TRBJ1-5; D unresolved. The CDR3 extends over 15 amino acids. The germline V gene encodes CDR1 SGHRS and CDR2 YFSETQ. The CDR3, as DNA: TGCGCCAGCAGGTTGGCTCCGGGCGGGAACCAGCCCCAGCATTTT. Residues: CASRLAPGGNQPQHF.

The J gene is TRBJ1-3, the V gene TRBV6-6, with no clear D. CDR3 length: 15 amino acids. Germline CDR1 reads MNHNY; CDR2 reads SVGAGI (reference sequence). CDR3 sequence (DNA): TGTGCTAGCGGTTACTCGGAGAACTCTGGAAACACCATATATTTT. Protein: CASGYSENSGNTIYF.

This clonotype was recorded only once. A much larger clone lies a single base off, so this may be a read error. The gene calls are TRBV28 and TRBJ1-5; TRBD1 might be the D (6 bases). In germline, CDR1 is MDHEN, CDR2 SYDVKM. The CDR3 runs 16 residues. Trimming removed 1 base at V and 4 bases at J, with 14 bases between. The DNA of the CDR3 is TGTGCCAGCAGTTTATTTGGGGACAAGGGGAATCAGCCCCAGCATTTT. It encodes CASSLFGDKGNQPQHF.

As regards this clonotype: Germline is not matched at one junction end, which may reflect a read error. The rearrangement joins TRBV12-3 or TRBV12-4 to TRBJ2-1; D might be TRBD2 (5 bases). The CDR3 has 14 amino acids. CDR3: CASCFDYTYNEQFF. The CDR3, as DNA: TGTGCCAGCTGTTTTGACTATACCTACAATGAGCAGTTCTTC.

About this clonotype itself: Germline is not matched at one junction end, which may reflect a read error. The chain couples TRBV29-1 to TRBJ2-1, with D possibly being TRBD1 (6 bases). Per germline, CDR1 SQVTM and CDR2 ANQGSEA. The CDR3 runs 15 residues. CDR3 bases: TGCGGCTCCACTGGGACACAGGGCTCCTACAATGATCAGTTCTTC. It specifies CGSTGTQGSYNDQFF.

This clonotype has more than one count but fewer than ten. CDR3 amino acids: CASKGGRAVSGANVLTF. The CDR3 DNA reads TGTGCCAGCAAAGGAGGACGCGCCGTCTCTGGGGCCAACGTCCTGACTTTC. The chain recombines TRBV5-4 with TRBJ2-6; tentative D call: TRBD2 (5 bases). Deletions cut 6 bases from V and 0 bases from J, with 16 bases between. The CDR3 is 17 residues long. Germline-derived CDR1 and CDR2 are SGHNT and YYREEE (reference sequence).

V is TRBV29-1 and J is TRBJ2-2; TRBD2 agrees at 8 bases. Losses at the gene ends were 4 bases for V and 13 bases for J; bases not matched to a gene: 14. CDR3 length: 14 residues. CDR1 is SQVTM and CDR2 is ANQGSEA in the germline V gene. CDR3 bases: TGCAGCGTTGCGACTAGCGCGAACACCGGGAGGCTGTTTTTT. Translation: CSVATSANTGRLFF.

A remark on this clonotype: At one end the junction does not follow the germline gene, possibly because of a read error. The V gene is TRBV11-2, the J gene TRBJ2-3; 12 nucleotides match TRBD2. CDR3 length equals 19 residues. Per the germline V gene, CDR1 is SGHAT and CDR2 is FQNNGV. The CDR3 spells CTSCRSPRLAGERTDAQYF. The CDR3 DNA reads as TGTACCAGCTGCCGATCGCCGAGACTAGCGGGAGAGAGAACAGATGCGCAGTATTTT.

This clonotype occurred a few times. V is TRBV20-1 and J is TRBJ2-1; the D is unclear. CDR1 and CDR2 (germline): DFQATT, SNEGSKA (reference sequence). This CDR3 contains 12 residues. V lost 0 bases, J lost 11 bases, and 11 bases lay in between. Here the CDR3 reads CSARDFKRQQFF. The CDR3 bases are TGCAGTGCTAGAGATTTTAAACGACAGCAGTTCTTC.

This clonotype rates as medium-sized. CDR3 nucleotide sequence: TGCAGCGTTAGACAGGGGCCCAACTCCTACGAGCAGTACTTC. It encodes CSVRQGPNSYEQYF. The V call is TRBV29-1, the J call TRBJ2-7; 8 nucleotides align to TRBD1. The CDR3 is 14 amino acids. V was clipped by 5 bases and J by 0 bases; unmatched bases: 6. The germline V gene encodes CDR1 SQVTM and CDR2 ANQGSEA.

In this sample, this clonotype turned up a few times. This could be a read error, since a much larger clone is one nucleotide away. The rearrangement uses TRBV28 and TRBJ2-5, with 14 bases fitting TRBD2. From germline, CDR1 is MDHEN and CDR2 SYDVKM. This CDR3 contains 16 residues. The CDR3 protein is CTSSPGLAGGGETQYF. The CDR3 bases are TGTACCAGCAGTCCTGGACTAGCGGGAGGTGGTGAGACCCAGTACTTC.

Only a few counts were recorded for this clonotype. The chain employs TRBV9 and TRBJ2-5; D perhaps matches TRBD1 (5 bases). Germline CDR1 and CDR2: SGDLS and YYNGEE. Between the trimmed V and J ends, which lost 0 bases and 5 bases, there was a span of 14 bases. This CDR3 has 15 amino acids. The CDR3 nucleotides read TGTGCCAGCAGCGTAGGGACATCGGATTCGGAGACCCAGTACTTC. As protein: CASSVGTSDSETQYF.

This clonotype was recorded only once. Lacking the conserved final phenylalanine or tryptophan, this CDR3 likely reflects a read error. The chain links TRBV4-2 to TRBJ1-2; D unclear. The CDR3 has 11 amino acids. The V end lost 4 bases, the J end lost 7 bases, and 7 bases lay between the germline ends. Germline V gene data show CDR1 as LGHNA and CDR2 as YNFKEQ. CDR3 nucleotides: TGTGCCAGCAGCCTAGAGGGTGGCTACACCATC. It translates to CASSLEGGYTI.

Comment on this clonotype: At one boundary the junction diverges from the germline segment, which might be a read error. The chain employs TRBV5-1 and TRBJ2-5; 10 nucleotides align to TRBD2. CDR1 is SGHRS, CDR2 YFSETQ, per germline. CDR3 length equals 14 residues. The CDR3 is CANSFLAGEETQYF. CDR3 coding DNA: TGCGCCAACAGCTTCCTAGCGGGAGAAGAGACCCAGTACTTC.

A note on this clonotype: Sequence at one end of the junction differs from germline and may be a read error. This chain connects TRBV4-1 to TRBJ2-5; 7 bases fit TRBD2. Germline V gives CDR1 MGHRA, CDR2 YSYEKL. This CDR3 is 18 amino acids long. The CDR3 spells CASSSSRDPASGQGTQYF. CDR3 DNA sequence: TGCGCCAGCAGCTCTTCAAGAGACCCCGCTAGCGGCCAAGGGACCCAGTACTTC.

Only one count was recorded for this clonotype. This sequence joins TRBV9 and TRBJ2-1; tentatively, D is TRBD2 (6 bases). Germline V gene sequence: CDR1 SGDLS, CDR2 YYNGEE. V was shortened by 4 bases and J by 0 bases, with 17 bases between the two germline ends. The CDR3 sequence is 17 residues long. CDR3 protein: CASSIDNSGSSYNEQFF. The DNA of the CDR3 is TGTGCCAGCAGCATAGATAATAGCGGTAGCTCCTACAATGAGCAGTTCTTC.

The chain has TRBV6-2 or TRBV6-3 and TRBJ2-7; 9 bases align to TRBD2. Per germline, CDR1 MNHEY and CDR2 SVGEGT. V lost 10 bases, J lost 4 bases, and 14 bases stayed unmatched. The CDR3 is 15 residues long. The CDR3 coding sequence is TGTGCCAACATCGCTCCGACTAGCGGAGGGTACGAGCAGTACTTC. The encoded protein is CANIAPTSGGYEQYF.

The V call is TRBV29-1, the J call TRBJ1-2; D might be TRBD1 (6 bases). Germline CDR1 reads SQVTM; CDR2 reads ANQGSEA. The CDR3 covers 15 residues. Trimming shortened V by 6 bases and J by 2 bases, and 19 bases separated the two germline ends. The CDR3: CSVSGQRAGNYGYTF. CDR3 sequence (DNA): TGCAGCGTGTCAGGACAGAGGGCCGGCAACTATGGCTACACCTTC.

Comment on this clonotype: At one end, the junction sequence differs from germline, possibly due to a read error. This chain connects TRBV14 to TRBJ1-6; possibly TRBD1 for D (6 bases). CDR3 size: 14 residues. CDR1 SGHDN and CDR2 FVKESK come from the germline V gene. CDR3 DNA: TGCGCCAGCAGCAACTCAGGGGAAAATTCATCCCTCCACTTT. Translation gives CASSNSGENSSLHF.

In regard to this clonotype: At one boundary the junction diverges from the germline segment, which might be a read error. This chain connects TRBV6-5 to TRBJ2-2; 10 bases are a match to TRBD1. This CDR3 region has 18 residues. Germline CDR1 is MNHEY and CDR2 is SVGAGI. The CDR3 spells CASREGQGFGLNTGELFF. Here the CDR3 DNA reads TGTGCCAGCAGGGAGGGACAGGGGTTTGGGTTGAACACCGGGGAGCTGTTTTTC.

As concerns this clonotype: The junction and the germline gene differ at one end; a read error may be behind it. In nucleotides, the CDR3 is TGCGCCAGCAGCCAAGACTATGGCAGGGGGCGCGAAACTAATGAAAAACTGTTTTTC. It codes for CASSQDYGRGRETNEKLFF. J is TRBJ1-4 and V is TRBV4-3; 8 positions agree with TRBD1. This CDR3 contains 19 residues. Germline V gene sequence: CDR1 LGHNA, CDR2 YSLEER.

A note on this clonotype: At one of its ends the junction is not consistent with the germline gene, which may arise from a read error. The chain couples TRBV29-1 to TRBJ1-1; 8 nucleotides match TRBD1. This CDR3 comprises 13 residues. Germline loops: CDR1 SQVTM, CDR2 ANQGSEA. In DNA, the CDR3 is TGCAGCGCTGGGACAGGCAGCGATACTGAAGCTTCCTTT. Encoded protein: CSAGTGSDTEASF.

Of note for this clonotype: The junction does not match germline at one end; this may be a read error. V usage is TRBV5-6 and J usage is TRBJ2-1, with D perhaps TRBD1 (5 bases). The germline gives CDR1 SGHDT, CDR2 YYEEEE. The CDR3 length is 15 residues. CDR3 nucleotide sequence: TGTGCCAGCAGCTTGCGGCTAGGGGCCTTGAATGAGCGGTTCTTC. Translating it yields CASSLRLGALNERFF.

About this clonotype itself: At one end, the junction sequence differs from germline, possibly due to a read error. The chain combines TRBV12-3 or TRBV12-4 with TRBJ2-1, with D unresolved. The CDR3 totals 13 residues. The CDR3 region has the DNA TGTGCCAGCAGTTTTCGTCGGTCGGATGAGCACTTCTTC. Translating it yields CASSFRRSDEHFF.

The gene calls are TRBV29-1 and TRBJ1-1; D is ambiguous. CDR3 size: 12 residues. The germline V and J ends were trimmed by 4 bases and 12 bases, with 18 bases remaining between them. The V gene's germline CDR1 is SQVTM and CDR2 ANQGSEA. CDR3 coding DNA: TGCAGCGTTGGCGCCAATGGTGGAGGAACTTTCTTT. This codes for CSVGANGGGTFF.